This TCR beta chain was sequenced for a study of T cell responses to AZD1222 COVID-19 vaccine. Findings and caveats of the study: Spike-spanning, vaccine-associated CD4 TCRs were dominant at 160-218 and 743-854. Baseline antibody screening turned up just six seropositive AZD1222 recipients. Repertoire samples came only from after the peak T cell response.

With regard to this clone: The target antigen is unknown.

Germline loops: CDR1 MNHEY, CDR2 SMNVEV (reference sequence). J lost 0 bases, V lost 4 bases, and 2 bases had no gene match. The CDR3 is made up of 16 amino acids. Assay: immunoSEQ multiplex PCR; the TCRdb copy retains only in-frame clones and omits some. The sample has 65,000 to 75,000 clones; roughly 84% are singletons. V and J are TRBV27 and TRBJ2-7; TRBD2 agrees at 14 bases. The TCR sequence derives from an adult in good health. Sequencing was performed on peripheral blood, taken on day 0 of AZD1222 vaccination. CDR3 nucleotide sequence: TGTGCCAGCAGTTGGGGACTAGCGGGAGTCTCCTACGAGCAGTACTTC. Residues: CASSWGLAGVSYEQYF.